This TCR beta chain appears in the sequencing data of a study of OX40 agonist ivuxolimab in advanced cancers. Study information: Ivuxolimab, an agonistic anti-OX40 (CD134) antibody, was given to patients. Earlier treatment with anti-PD-1, anti-PD-L1 or anti-CTLA-4 was permitted, and about 40% had received some.

In the case of this clone: Antigen: not known.

TCRdb keeps only in-frame clones here, not all; method: immunoSEQ multiplex PCR. Counted here are roughly 70,000 clones, about 82% occurring once; the ten biggest clones make up 6.5% to 7.5%. General study findings and limits: At 0.1 to 3.0 mg/kg and by week 6, clonal expansion occurred in CD4+ and CD8+ blood T cells.

Samples of blood were obtained at baseline, on cycle 4 day 1, and on cycle 7 day 1. The clonotype was recovered from an adult with an advanced solid tumor such as melanoma, head and neck, liver or kidney cancer. Sequencing was performed on CD4+ or CD8+ T cells sorted from blood, taken in a trial of the OX40 agonist ivuxolimab.

Written as DNA, the CDR3 is TGTGCCTGGACCCTCAAGACGGGGATTAGAGATACGCAGTATTTT. It yields the protein CAWTLKTGIRDTQYF. The chain recombines TRBV30 with TRBJ2-3, with D tentatively TRBD2 (5 bases). Trimming stripped 4 bases from V and 5 bases from J, with 19 bases between. Germline V lookup: CDR1 GTSNPN, CDR2 SVGIG (reference sequence). The CDR3 has 15 amino acids. Based on the CDR3 plus reference TRBV30 and TRBJ2-3, the full variable domain is SQTIHQWPATLVQPVGSPLSLECTVEGTSNPNLYWYRQAAGRGLQLLFYSVGIGQISSEVPQNLSASRPQDRQFILSSKKLLLSDSGFYLCAWTLKTGIRDTQYFGPGTRLTVL.